This TCR beta chain was identified in a study of cytomegalovirus exposure and HLA in healthy donors. Overall study context: Among approximately 400 genotyped donors, around 80% fell in the Caucasian-associated ancestry cluster.

General study findings and limits: Roughly uniform depth of sequencing across donors was assumed in presence/absence analyses. Researchers reported in a later analysis that a missense DCLRE1C variant was tied to TCR beta V- and J-gene trimming.

Researchers ran the PCR with 60 Vbeta and 13 Jbeta primers. Only in-frame clones appear in the TCRdb table, and some are missing; sequencing was by immunoSEQ multiplex PCR. The sample carries 95,000 to 150,000 clones, roughly 80% recorded once. All donors participated as healthy donors of bone marrow. As regards this clone: Its antigen is unidentified.

Germline V CDR1 and CDR2: LGHNA, YSLEER. Trimming cost V 5 bases and J 2 bases; bases outside gene matches: 12. This CDR3 comprises 17 residues. The receptor comes from a man aged 30 to 45 in good health and CMV-seronegative. Material: PBMCs. This sequence joins TRBV4-3 and TRBJ2-3; the match to TRBD1 covers 8 bases. The CDR3 coding sequence is TGCGCCAGCAGCGCCGGCCGGACAGGGACCACCACAGATACGCAGTATTTT. Translated: CASSAGRTGTTTDTQYF.